This TCR beta chain stems from a study of cytomegalovirus exposure and HLA in healthy donors. The PCR ran on 60 Vbeta and 13 Jbeta primers. This table comes from immunoSEQ multiplex PCR, and its TCRdb copy is limited to in-frame clones, with some not included. The sample yields around 92,000 clones, around 80% seen once. All the people who gave samples were healthy bone marrow donors. Germline-derived CDR1 and CDR2 are MDHEN and SYDVKM. The CDR3 extends over 14 amino acids. Losses at the gene ends were 5 bases for V and 14 bases for J; bases not matched to a gene: 12. The source material was PBMCs. The receptor was derived from a man aged 55 to 70 in good health and CMV-seropositive. The chain employs TRBV28 and TRBJ1-6; 7 nucleotides align to TRBD1. Written as DNA, the CDR3 is TGTGCCAGCAGTCCCCAAGTCAAGCAGGGGGCCCTCCACTTT. Encoded protein: CASSPQVKQGALHF.